This TCR beta chain was profiled in a study of cytomegalovirus exposure and HLA in healthy donors. Whole-study context: The use of the same platform for the roughly 120 validation repertoires and the approximately 670 first-cohort repertoires was reported by a later analysis.

Points on this clone: Its cognate antigen is unknown. An end of the junction does not agree with germline; a read error may underlie this.

In germline, CDR1 is SGHTS, CDR2 YDEGEE. CDR3 length: 15 amino acids. Findings and limits, study-wide: As confirmed in vitro, a few CMV-associated chains were specific for CMV antigens. The dataset shows that most TCR sequences were rare, while some public TCRs occurred in many donors. The study put under 200 TCR beta chains on its list as cytomegalovirus-associated.

Assay used: immunoSEQ multiplex PCR; TCRdb lists only in-frame clones, some missing. The profile shows 75,000 to 90,000 clones, 95% to 97% of them singletons. Input material: PBMCs. The chain carries TRBV5-8 and TRBJ1-1; TRBD1 might be the D (5 bases). This receptor was identified in a man between 18 and 35 years old in good health and CMV-seropositive. The DNA of the CDR3 is TGCACAGACCAGGGCCGGACGTATGTATTCACTGAAGCTTTCTTT. Translation: CTDQGRTYVFTEAFF.